Reported below is one TCR beta chain. The antigen remains undetermined. This record comes from a study of siplizumab effects on memory and regulatory T cells. Broader study findings: Tregs proliferating in siplizumab cultures lacked confirmation of their suppressive function.

The CDR3 runs 16 residues. Trimming left V 0 bases short and J 0 bases short, with 10 bases between. Germline values: CDR1 SGHRS, CDR2 YFSETQ. Using immunoSEQ multiplex PCR, the repertoire was profiled, and TCRdb retains in-frame clones only, with some absent. The sample lists tens of thousands of clones; approximately 96% were seen once. The sequenced sample was naive CD4+ T cells sorted from blood. The receptor comes from a human donor in good health. The J gene is TRBJ1-3, the V gene TRBV5-1; D is ambiguous. CDR3 bases: TGCGCCAGCAGCTTGGACCTTATCAGCTCTGGAAACACCATATATTTT. Protein: CASSLDLISSGNTIYF. Full variable domain (outside the CDR3, taken from reference TRBV5-1 and TRBJ1-3): KAGVTQTPRYLIKTRGQQVTLSCSPISGHRSVSWYQQTPGQGLQFLFEYFSETQRNKGNFPGRFSGRQFSNSRSEMNVSTLELGDSALYLCASSLDLISSGNTIYFGEGSWLTVV.